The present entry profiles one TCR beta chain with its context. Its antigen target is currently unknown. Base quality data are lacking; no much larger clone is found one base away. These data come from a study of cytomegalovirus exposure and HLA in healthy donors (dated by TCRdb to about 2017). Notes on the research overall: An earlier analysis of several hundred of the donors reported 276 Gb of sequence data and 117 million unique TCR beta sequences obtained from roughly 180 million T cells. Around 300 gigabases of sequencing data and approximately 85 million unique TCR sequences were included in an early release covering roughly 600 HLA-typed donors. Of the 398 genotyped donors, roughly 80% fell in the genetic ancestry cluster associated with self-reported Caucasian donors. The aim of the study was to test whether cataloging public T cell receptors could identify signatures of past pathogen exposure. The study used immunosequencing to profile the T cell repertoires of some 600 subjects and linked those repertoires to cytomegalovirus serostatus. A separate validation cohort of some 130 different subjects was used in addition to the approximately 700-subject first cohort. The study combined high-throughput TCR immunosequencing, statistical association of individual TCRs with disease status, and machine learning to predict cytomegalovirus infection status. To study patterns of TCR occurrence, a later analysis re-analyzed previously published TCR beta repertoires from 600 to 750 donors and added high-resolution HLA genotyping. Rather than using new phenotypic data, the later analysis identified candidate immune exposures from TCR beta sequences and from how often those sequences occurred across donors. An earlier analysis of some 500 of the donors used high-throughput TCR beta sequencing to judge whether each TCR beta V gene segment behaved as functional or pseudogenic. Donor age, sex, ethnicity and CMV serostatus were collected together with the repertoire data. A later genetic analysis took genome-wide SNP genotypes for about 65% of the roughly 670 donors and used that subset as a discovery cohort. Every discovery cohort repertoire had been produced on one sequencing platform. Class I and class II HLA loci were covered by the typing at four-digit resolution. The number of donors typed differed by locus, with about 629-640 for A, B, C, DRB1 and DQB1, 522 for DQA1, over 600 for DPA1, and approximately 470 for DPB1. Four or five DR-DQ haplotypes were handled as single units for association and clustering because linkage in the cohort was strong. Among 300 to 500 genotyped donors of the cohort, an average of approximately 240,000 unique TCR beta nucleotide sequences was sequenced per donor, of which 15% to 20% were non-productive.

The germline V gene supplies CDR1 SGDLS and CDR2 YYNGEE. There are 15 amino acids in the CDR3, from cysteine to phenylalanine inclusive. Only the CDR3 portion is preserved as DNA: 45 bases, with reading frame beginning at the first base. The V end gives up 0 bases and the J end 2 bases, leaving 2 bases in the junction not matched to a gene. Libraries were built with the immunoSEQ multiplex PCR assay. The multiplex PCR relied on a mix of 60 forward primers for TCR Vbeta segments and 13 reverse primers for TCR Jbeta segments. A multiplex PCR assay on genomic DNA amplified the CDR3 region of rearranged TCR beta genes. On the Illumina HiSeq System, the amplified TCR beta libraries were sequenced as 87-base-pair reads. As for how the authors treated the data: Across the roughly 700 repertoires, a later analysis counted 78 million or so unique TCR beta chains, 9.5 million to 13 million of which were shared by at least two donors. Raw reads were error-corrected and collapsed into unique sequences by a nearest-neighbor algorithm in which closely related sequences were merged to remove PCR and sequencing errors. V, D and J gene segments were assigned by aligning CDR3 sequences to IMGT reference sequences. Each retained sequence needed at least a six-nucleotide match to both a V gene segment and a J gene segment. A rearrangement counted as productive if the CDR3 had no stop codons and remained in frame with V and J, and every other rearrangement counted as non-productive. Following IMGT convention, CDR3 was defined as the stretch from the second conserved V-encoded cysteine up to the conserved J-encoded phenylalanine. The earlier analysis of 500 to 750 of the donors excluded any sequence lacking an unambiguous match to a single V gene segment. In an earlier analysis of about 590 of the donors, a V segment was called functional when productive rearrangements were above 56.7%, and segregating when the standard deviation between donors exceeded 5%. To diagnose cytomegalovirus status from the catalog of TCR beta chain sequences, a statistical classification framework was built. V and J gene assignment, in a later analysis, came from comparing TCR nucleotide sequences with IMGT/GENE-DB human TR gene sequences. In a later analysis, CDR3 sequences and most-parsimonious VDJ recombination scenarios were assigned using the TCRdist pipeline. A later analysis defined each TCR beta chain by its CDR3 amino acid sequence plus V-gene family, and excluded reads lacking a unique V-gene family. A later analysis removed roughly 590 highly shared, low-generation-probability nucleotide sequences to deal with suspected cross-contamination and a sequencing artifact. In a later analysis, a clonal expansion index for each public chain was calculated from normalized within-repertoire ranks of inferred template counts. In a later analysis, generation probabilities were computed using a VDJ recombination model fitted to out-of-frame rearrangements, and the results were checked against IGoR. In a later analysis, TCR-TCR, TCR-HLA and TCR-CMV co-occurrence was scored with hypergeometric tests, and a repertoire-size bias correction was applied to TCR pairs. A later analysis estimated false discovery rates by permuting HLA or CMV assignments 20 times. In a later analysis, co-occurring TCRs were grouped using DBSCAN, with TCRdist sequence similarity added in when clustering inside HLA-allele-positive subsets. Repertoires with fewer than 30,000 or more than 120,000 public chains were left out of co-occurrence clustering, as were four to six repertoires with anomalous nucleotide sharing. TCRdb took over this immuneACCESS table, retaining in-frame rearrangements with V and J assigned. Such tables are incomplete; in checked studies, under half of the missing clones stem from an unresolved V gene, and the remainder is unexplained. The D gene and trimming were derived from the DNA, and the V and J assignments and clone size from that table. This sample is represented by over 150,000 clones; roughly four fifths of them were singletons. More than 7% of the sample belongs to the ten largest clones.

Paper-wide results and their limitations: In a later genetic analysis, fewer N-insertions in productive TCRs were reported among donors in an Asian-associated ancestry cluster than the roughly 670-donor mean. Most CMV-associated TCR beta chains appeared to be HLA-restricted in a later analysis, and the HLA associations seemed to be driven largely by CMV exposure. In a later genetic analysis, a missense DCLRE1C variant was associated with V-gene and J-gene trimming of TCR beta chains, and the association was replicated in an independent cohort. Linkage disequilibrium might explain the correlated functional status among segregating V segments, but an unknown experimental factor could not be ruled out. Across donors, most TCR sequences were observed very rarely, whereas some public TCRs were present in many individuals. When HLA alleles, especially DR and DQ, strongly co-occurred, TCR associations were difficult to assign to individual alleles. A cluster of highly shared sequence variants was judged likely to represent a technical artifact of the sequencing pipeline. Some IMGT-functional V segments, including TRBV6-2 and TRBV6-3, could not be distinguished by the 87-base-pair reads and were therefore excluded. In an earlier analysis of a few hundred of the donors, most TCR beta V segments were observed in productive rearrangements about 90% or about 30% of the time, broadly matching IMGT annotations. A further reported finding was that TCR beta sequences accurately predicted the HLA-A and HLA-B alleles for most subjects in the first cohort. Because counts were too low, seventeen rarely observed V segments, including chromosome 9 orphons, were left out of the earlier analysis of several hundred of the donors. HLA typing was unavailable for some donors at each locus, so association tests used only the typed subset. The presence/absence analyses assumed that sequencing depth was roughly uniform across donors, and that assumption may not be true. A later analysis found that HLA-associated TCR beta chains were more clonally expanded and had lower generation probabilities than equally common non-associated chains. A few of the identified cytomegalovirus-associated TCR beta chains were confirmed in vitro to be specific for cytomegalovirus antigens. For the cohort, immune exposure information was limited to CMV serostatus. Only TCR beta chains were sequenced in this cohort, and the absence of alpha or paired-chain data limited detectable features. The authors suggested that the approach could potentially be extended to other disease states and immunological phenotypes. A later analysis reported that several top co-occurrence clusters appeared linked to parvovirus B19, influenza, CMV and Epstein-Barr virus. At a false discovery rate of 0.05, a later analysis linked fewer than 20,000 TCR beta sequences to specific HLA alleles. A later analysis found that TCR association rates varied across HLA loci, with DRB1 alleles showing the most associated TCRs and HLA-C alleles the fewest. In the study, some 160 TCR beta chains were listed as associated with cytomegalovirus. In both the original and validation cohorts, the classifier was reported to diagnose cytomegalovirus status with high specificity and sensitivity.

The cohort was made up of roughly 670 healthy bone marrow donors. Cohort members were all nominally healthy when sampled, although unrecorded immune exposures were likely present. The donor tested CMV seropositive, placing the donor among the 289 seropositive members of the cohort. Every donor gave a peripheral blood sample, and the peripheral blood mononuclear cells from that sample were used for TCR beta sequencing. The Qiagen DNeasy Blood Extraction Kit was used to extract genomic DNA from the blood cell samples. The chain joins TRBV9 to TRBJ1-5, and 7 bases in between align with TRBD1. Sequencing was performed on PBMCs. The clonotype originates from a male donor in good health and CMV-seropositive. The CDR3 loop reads CASSVDTGGNQPQHF. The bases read TGTGCCAGCAGCGTAGATACAGGGGGCAATCAGCCCCAGCATTTT.